The 18 T cell receptor beta chains given below trace back to one sample, sequenced in a study of blood T cell repertoires in COVID-19. Some clones are missing from TCRdb's copy, which holds only in-frame ones; the method was immunoSEQ multiplex PCR. The table lists about 53,000 clones, over 90% of them singletons. The sequencing input was peripheral blood. The receptors originated from a human donor in a cohort sampled during active COVID-19.

V is TRBV27 and J is TRBJ1-6; the D gene is possibly TRBD1 (6 bases). Germline V gene sequence: CDR1 MNHEY, CDR2 SMNVEV (reference sequence). The length of the CDR3 is 15 residues. V was trimmed by 4 bases and J by 10 bases, leaving 17 bases between them. In nucleotides, the CDR3 is TGTGCCAGCAGTTCCAGACAGGCTGCCGCGTCACCCCTCCACTTT. It is translated as CASSSRQAAASPLHF.

This chain connects TRBV5-1 to TRBJ2-1, with 11 positions matching TRBD2. V trimming: 8 bases; J trimming: 8 bases; junction bases outside the gene matches: 6. The CDR3 sequence is 13 residues long. Germline CDR1 and CDR2: SGHRS and YFSETQ. The CDR3 reads CASSLAGGYEQFF. DNA for the CDR3: TGCGCCAGTTCTTTAGCGGGAGGGTATGAGCAGTTCTTC.

The chain has TRBV18 and TRBJ2-1, with 9 bases aligning to TRBD1. The V and J ends lost 3 bases and 5 bases, in that order; junction bases with no gene match: 5. CDR1 KGHSH and CDR2 LQKENI come from the germline V gene. The CDR3 runs 15 residues. The CDR3 DNA reads TGTGCCAGCTCACCTGGGACAGGGTTAGACAATGAGCAGTTCTTC. It translates to CASSPGTGLDNEQFF.

The J gene is TRBJ1-5, the V gene TRBV7-9; TRBD1 might be the D (6 bases). V was trimmed by 2 bases and J by 3 bases, leaving 14 bases between them. CDR3 length: 16 amino acids. Germline CDR1 SEHNR, CDR2 FQNEAQ (reference sequence). CDR3 DNA sequence: TGTGCCAGCAGCTTAAACAGGGCGGGTTTCAATCAGCCCCAGCATTTT. Translating it yields CASSLNRAGFNQPQHF.

V is TRBV18 and J is TRBJ1-1; the D is unclear. V was cut by 6 bases and J by 1 base, with 12 bases left in between. Germline assignment: CDR1 KGHSH and CDR2 LQKENI. CDR3 length: 14 amino acids. CDR3 region: CASSPIRENTEAFF. As DNA, the CDR3 is TGTGCCAGCTCCCCAATCCGGGAGAACACTGAAGCTTTCTTT.

The chain links TRBV6-5 to TRBJ1-1; the D gene is possibly TRBD1 (5 bases). This CDR3 has 13 residues. The germline CDR1 and CDR2 sequences are MNHEY and SVGAGI. V gave up 8 bases and J gave up 4 bases, with 14 bases separating them. Written as DNA, the CDR3 is TGTGCCAGCGGATTAGGGGTCGGCACTGAAGCTTTCTTT. Protein product: CASGLGVGTEAFF.

The CDR3 here is CAIKPRFGNEQFF. The CDR3 coding sequence is TGTGCCATCAAGCCCCGATTCGGGAATGAGCAGTTCTTC. The chain has TRBV12-3 or TRBV12-4 and TRBJ2-1; D is uncertain. This CDR3 is built from 13 residues. V was pared by 10 bases and J by 7 bases, with 17 bases between.

The chain links TRBV6-5 to TRBJ1-5, with TRBD1 matching 9 bases. The germline CDR1 and CDR2 sequences are MNHEY and SVGAGI. The CDR3 length is 15 residues. Trimming cost V 6 bases and J 6 bases; bases outside gene matches: 9. CDR3 bases: TGTGCCAGCAGAGCAACCAGGACAGGGGTTCAGCCCCAGCATTTT. As protein: CASRATRTGVQPQHF.

The chain links TRBV18 to TRBJ1-5; weak D call: TRBD1 (6 bases). The V and J ends lost 2 bases and 1 base respectively, with 12 bases between them. Germline V gene data show CDR1 as KGHSH and CDR2 as LQKENI. This CDR3 region has 16 residues. The CDR3 DNA is TGTGCCAGCTCACCAACGAGGGGGGGGAGCAATCAGCCCCAGCATTTT. As protein: CASSPTRGGSNQPQHF.

The chain employs TRBV18 and TRBJ1-4; the match to TRBD1 covers 11 bases. CDR3 size: 14 residues. V lost 3 bases and J lost 7; bases outside the gene matches: 1. Germline CDR1 is KGHSH and CDR2 is LQKENI. The CDR3 bases are TGTGCCAGCTCACCCGGGACAGGGGGTGAAAAACTGTTTTTT. Protein sequence: CASSPGTGGEKLFF.

V gene TRBV9 combines with J gene TRBJ1-1; 8 nucleotides line up with TRBD1. The V segment lost 2 bases and the J segment 4 bases; nucleotides outside the gene matches: 10. This CDR3 is 16 amino acids long. Per germline, CDR1 SGDLS and CDR2 YYNGEE. The CDR3 sequence: CASSVRRQGRATEAFF. In nucleotides, the CDR3 is TGTGCCAGCAGCGTCCGCCGACAGGGGAGGGCCACTGAAGCTTTCTTT.

The chain carries TRBV30 and TRBJ2-3; TRBD2 is a possible D gene (5 bases). The V gene's germline CDR1 is GTSNPN and CDR2 SVGIG (reference sequence). Between the trimmed V and J ends, which lost 4 bases and 3 bases, there was a span of 17 bases. The CDR3 extends over 15 amino acids. The CDR3, as DNA: TGTGCCTGGACCCCAGGAGGACTTACGACAGATACGCAGTATTTT. Its protein product is CAWTPGGLTTDTQYF.

This clone appeared a single time. This chain uses TRBV2 with TRBJ2-3, with 8 bases fitting TRBD1. Per the germline V gene, CDR1 is SNHLY and CDR2 is FYNNEI. The CDR3 totals 15 residues. Trimming cost V 5 bases and J 1 base; bases outside gene matches: 5. This chain's CDR3 is CASSRQGSGTDTQYF. CDR3 nucleotides: TGTGCCAGCAGTAGACAGGGGAGCGGCACAGATACGCAGTATTTT. The variable domain in full, completed from reference TRBV2 and TRBJ2-3, reads EPEVTQTPSHQVTQMGQEVILRCVPISNHLYFYWYRQILGQKVEFLVSFYNNEISEKSEIFDDQFSVERPDGSNFTLKIRSTKLEDSAMYFCASSRQGSGTDTQYFGPGTRLTVL.

The chain uses TRBV19 and TRBJ2-5; a possible D gene is TRBD2 (7 bases). From germline, CDR1 is LNHDA and CDR2 SQIVND (reference sequence). Between the trimmed V and J ends, which lost 2 bases and 5 bases, there was a span of 15 bases. The CDR3 spans 15 residues. Here the CDR3 DNA reads TGTGCCAGTAGTATAAGGCAGGGGCGGGAGGAGACCCAGTACTTC. Protein: CASSIRQGREETQYF.

The chain recombines TRBV27 with TRBJ2-7; D perhaps matches TRBD2 (6 bases). Trimming cost V 5 bases and J 1 base, with 9 bases left between them. This CDR3 has 13 amino acids. CDR1 is MNHEY and CDR2 is SMNVEV in the germline V gene (reference sequence). The CDR3 loop is CASSGSGSYEQYV. The DNA for the CDR3 is TGTGCCAGCAGTGGTAGCGGATCCTACGAGCAGTACGTC.

DNA for the CDR3: TGCGCCAGCAGCCAAGATACGGTCAGGAACAATCAGCCCCAGCATTTT. As protein: CASSQDTVRNNQPQHF. This chain joins TRBV4-1 and TRBJ1-5; D gene uncertain. There are 16 residues in the CDR3. Germline assignment: CDR1 MGHRA and CDR2 YSYEKL. V was cut by 0 bases and J by 3 bases, with 12 bases left in between.

The CDR3 region has the DNA TGTGCCAGCAGTTGGGCAGGGGGCGTCTATGGCTACACCTTC. Translation gives CASSWAGGVYGYTF. The V and J genes are TRBV6-5 and TRBJ1-2; TRBD1 aligns across 8 bases. The germline V gene has CDR1 MNHEY and CDR2 SVGAGI. This CDR3 has 14 residues. Unmatched junction bases numbered 5, after V lost 4 bases and J lost 4 bases.

This chain joins TRBV6-4 and TRBJ2-1, with 12 bases fitting TRBD2. The trim removed 4 bases at V and 2 bases at J, leaving 3 bases unmatched. The CDR3 contains 16 residues. Germline CDR1 reads MRHNA; CDR2 reads SNTAGT. The DNA of the CDR3 is TGTGCCAGCAGTGGACTAGCGGGAGAGCCCTACAATGAGCAGTTCTTC. Encoded protein: CASSGLAGEPYNEQFF.